The T cell receptor beta chain under discussion was sequenced for a study of cytomegalovirus exposure and HLA in healthy donors. V dropped 11 bases and J dropped 8; count of bases not matched to a gene: 4. Germline assignment: CDR1 MNHEY and CDR2 SMNVEV (reference sequence). This CDR3 is 10 amino acids long. Assay: immunoSEQ multiplex PCR; the TCRdb copy retains only in-frame clones and omits some. The repertoire holds 200,000 to 250,000 clones, over 80% seen once, with roughly an eighth in the top ten. The sample was PBMCs. J is TRBJ2-5 and V is TRBV27; 8 bases are a match to TRBD2. The origin of this receptor is a woman under 40 in good health and CMV-seropositive. The CDR3, as DNA: TGTGCCTCCGGGAGGGGAACCCAGTACTTC. It translates to CASGRGTQYF.